Presented here are 19 T cell receptor beta chains from one specimen sequenced in a study of OX40 agonist ivuxolimab in advanced cancers. Here immunoSEQ multiplex PCR was the method, and the copy in TCRdb shows in-frame clones only, minus some. Of tens of thousands of clones listed, 80% to 90% were seen once; the top ten hold over 2%. This material consisted of CD4+ or CD8+ T cells sorted from blood, taken in a trial of the OX40 agonist ivuxolimab. All receptors derive from an adult with an advanced solid tumor such as melanoma, head and neck, liver or kidney cancer.

This clone was observed a handful of times. This sequence joins TRBV27 and TRBJ2-7; perhaps TRBD1 as D (5 bases). This CDR3 comprises 15 residues. Germline V gene sequence: CDR1 MNHEY, CDR2 SMNVEV (reference sequence). Trimming took 6 bases from V and 0 from J, leaving 15 bases between them. The CDR3 loop reads CASRRGVSSSYEQYF. CDR3 in DNA: TGTGCCAGCAGAAGGGGCGTTTCGAGCTCCTACGAGCAGTACTTC.

J is TRBJ2-3 and V is TRBV12-1; TRBD2 was called by the table and not checked on the DNA. TRBV12-1 is flagged as a pseudogene. This CDR3 spans 14 amino acids. The CDR3 DNA sequence: TGTGCCAGCAGCTTCCGGAGCTCAGCGGGGACGCAGTATTTT. This translates into CASSFRSSAGTQYF.

The rearrangement links TRBV11-2 to TRBJ2-7; TRBD1 is a possible D gene (5 bases). Germline assignment: CDR1 SGHAT and CDR2 FQNNGV. V was clipped by 1 base and J by 2 bases, with 6 bases between them. The CDR3 is 13 residues long. In DNA, the CDR3 is TGTGCCAGCAGCTTAGTACAGGCCTACGAGCAGTACTTC. Amino acid sequence: CASSLVQAYEQYF.

CDR3 loop: CASSLEGRETQYF. The CDR3 DNA reads TGCGCCAGCAGCTTAGAGGGTCGAGAGACCCAGTACTTC. This rearrangement joins TRBV5-1 to TRBJ2-5; perhaps TRBD2 as D (5 bases). CDR3 length: 13 amino acids. Germline V gives CDR1 SGHRS, CDR2 YFSETQ. The V end was cut by 2 bases, the J end by 4 bases, with 9 bases between.

The chain combines TRBV10-3 with TRBJ2-5, with a tentative D call TRBD1 (6 bases). The end of the DNA fits TRBJ2-7 better, so the J call may be wrong. This CDR3 is built from 12 residues. Germline CDR1 is ENHRY and CDR2 is SYGVKD. In nucleotides, the CDR3 is TGTGCCATTCGACAGGCACGCGACGAGCAGTACTTC. Residues: CAIRQARDEQYF.

The rearrangement uses TRBV10-3 and TRBJ2-7; 8 bases are shared with TRBD2. Germline assignment: CDR1 ENHRY and CDR2 SYGVKD. After removal of 0 bases from V and 2 bases from J, the junction contained 3 bases not matched to a gene. This CDR3 is 15 amino acids long. CDR3 DNA sequence: TGTGCCATCAGTGAGTCGAACGGGGGGGCCTACGAGCAGTACTTC. It specifies CAISESNGGAYEQYF.

CDR3 DNA sequence: TGTGCAAGTCGCCAAACTAGCGGGGAAAGAACTAGCACAGATACGCAGTATTTT. Its protein product is CASRQTSGERTSTDTQYF. The V call is TRBV12-2, the J call TRBJ2-3; the table calls TRBD2, which could not be checked here. TRBV12-2 is assigned pseudogene status. The CDR3 is 18 residues long.

The chain couples TRBV2 to TRBJ2-5; weak D call: TRBD1 (5 bases). The CDR3 has 15 amino acids. Between the trimmed V and J ends, which lost 5 bases and 7 bases, there was a span of 20 bases. Germline V gene lookup returns CDR1 SNHLY and CDR2 FYNNEI. The CDR3 sequence is CASSSRQTSSLTQYF. DNA of the CDR3: TGTGCCAGCAGTTCCCGACAGACCTCCAGTTTGACCCAGTACTTC. Filled out from reference TRBV2 and TRBJ2-5, the complete variable domain reads EPEVTQTPSHQVTQMGQEVILRCVPISNHLYFYWYRQILGQKVEFLVSFYNNEISEKSEIFDDQFSVERPDGSNFTLKIRSTKLEDSAMYFCASSSRQTSSLTQYFGPGTRLLVL.

V and J are TRBV6-1 and TRBJ1-2; maybe TRBD1 (6 bases). Germline V lookup: CDR1 MNHNS, CDR2 SASEGT. The CDR3 runs 12 residues. Between the trimmed V and J ends, which lost 8 bases and 4 bases, there was a span of 11 bases. CDR3 loop: CASDQGTYGYTF. The CDR3 DNA sequence: TGTGCCAGCGATCAGGGGACCTATGGCTACACCTTC.

The V gene is TRBV7-2, the J gene TRBJ2-2, with 12 nucleotides matching TRBD2. CDR3 length: 16 residues. The germline V gene encodes CDR1 SGHTA and CDR2 FQGNSA. J was trimmed by 6 bases and V by 5 bases; bases with no gene match: 7. The CDR3 DNA reads TGTGCCAGCAGCCTCCAGACTAGCGGGGGAGCCGGGGAGCTGTTTTTT. Encoded protein: CASSLQTSGGAGELFF.

The CDR3 DNA reads TGCAGCGCCAAGGGCGACTATCGGATGCAGTATTTT. Amino acids: CSAKGDYRMQYF. The chain links TRBV29-1 to TRBJ2-3; tentative D call: TRBD2 (5 bases). The V gene's germline CDR1 is SQVTM and CDR2 ANQGSEA. The germline V and J ends were trimmed by 7 bases and 11 bases, with 19 bases remaining between them. The CDR3 covers 12 residues.

V gene TRBV10-2 combines with J gene TRBJ2-7; possible D gene TRBD2, 6 bases. The CDR3 is made up of 14 amino acids. Germline V gives CDR1 WSHSY, CDR2 SAAADI. V lost 3 bases to trimming and J lost 5 bases, with 14 bases between them. In DNA, the CDR3 is TGCGCCAGCAGTGATGGGACTTTCCTTCACGAGCAGTACTTC. Amino acids: CASSDGTFLHEQYF.

The chain couples TRBV28 to TRBJ1-5, with 7 bases fitting TRBD1. Germline V gives CDR1 MDHEN, CDR2 SYDVKM. CDR3 length equals 14 residues. V lost 6 bases to trimming and J lost 6 bases; unmatched junction nucleotides: 8. The DNA for the CDR3 is TGTGCCAGCAGGCTAGACAGGGAGGGTCAGCCCCAGCATTTT. The encoded protein is CASRLDREGQPQHF.

The genes are TRBV28 and TRBJ1-1; the D gene is possibly TRBD1 (6 bases). Germline V gene lookup returns CDR1 MDHEN and CDR2 SYDVKM. CDR3 length equals 16 residues. Trimming removed 6 bases at V and 5 bases at J, with 22 bases between. The CDR3 region has the DNA TGTGCCAGCAGAGGGGGGTCAGGGGCGCTGGGGACTGAAGCTTTCTTT. Protein product: CASRGGSGALGTEAFF.

The chain couples TRBV19 to TRBJ1-1; 9 nucleotides agree with TRBD1. The CDR3 covers 14 residues. Per the germline V gene, CDR1 is LNHDA and CDR2 is SQIVND (reference sequence). With 3 bases clipped from V and 5 bases from J, the junction kept 4 bases outside the gene matches. The CDR3 spells CASSIAQGATEAFF. CDR3 bases: TGTGCCAGTAGTATCGCACAGGGGGCGACTGAAGCTTTCTTT.

The chain carries TRBV4-1 and TRBJ2-1; tentatively, D is TRBD1 (5 bases). CDR1 is MGHRA, CDR2 YSYEKL, per germline. This CDR3 region has 18 residues. Trimming pared 1 base from V and 6 bases from J, leaving 22 bases between. CDR3 loop: CASSQAAERQYWGNEQFF. CDR3 nucleotides: TGCGCCAGCAGCCAAGCCGCCGAGAGACAGTATTGGGGCAATGAGCAGTTCTTC.

The CDR3 sequence is CASRGGAGTEAFF. CDR3 DNA sequence: TGTGCCAGCAGGGGAGGGGCTGGCACTGAAGCTTTCTTT. This chain uses TRBV6-5 with TRBJ1-1, with a possible D match to TRBD1 (5 bases). Trimming pared 6 bases from V and 4 bases from J, leaving 12 bases between. Germline values: CDR1 MNHEY, CDR2 SVGAGI. This CDR3 spans 13 amino acids.

The V and J genes are TRBV29-1 and TRBJ1-2; D is possibly TRBD1 (5 bases). The CDR3 runs to 13 residues. Trimming pared 3 bases from V and 4 bases from J, leaving 12 bases between. The V gene's germline CDR1 is SQVTM and CDR2 ANQGSEA. CDR3 amino acids: CSVDGHTLYGYTF. The CDR3, as DNA: TGCAGCGTTGATGGACACACACTCTATGGCTACACCTTC.

J is TRBJ2-1 and V is TRBV29-1; tentative D call: TRBD2 (5 bases). The V end lost 8 bases, the J end lost 4 bases, and 15 bases lay between the germline ends. Germline assignment: CDR1 SQVTM and CDR2 ANQGSEA. This CDR3 is built from 13 residues. CDR3 loop: CSWRRGSYNEQFF. CDR3 coding DNA: TGCAGCTGGAGGCGCGGATCATACAATGAGCAGTTCTTC.